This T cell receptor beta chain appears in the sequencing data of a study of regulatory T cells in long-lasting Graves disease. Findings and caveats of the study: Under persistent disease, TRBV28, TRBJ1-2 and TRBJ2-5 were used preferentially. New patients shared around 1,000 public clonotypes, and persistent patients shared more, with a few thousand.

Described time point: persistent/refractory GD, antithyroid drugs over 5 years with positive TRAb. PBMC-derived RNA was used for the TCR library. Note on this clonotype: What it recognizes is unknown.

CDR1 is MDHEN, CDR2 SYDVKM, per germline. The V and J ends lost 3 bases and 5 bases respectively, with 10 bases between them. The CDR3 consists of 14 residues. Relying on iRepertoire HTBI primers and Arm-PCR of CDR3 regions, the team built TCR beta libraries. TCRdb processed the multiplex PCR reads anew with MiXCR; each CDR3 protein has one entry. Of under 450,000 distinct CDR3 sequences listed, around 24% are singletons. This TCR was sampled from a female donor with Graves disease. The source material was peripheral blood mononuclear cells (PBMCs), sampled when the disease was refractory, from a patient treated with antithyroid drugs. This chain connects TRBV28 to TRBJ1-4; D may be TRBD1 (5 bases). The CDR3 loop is CASSFGGGNEKLFF. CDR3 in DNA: TGTGCCAGCAGTTTTGGGGGGGGGAATGAAAAACTGTTTTTT.